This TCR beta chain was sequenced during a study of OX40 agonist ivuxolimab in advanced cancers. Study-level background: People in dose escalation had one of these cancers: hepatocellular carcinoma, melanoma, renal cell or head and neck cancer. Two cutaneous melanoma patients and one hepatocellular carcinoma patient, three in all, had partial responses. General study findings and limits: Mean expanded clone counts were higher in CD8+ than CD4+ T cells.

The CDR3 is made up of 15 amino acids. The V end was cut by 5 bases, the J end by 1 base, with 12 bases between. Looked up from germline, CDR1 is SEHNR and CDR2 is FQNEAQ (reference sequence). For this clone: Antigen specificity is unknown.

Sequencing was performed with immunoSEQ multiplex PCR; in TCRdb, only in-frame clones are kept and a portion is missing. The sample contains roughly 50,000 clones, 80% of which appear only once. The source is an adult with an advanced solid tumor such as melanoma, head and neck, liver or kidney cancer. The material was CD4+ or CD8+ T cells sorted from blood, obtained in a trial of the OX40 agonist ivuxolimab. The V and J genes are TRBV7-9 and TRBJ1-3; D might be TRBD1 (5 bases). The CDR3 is CASSPQGTSGNTIYF. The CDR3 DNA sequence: TGTGCCAGCAGCCCGCAGGGTACGTCTGGAAACACCATATATTTT.